The clone carrying this T cell receptor beta chain was recorded a few times. Its antigen is not identified. This specimen comes from a study of response to subunit inactivated influenza vaccine. The study's findings and limits: Few new T cells, the authors suggested, are recruited by each seasonal influenza vaccination.

V trimming: 6 bases; J trimming: 15 bases; junction bases outside the gene matches: 9. The CDR3 is 12 residues long. CDR1 WNHNN and CDR2 SYGVQD come from the germline V gene (reference sequence). TCRdb reprocessed the RT-PCR reads with MiXCR, giving one entry per CDR3 protein. The table shows more than 600,000 distinct CDR3 sequences, with around 18% occurring only once. Sequencing was performed on PBMCs from blood, taken 4 to 6 days after vaccination. The receptor was isolated from a man in his fifties or sixties who received an inactivated influenza vaccine. The chain combines TRBV10-1 with TRBJ2-1; 9 bases map to TRBD1. The CDR3 nucleotides read TGCGCCAGCAGCCAGTTCGGGACAGGGCCGTTCTTC. Its translation: CASSQFGTGPFF.